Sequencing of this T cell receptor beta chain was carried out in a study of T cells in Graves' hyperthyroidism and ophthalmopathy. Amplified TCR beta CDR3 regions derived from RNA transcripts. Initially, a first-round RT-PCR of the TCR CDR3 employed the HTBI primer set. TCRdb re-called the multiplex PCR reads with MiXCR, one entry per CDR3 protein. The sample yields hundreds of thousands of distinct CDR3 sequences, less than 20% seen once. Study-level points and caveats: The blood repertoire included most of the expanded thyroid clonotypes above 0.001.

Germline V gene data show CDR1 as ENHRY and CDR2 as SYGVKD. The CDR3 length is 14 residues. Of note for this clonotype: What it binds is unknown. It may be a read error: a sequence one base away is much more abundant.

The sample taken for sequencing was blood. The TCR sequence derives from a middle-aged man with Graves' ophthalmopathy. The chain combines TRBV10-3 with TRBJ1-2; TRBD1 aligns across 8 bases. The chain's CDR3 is CAFSETGEGFGYTF. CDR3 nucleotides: TGTGCCTTCAGTGAGACAGGGGAAGGGTTCGGCTACACCTTC.